This TCR beta chain emerged from a study of cytomegalovirus exposure and HLA in healthy donors (dated by TCRdb to about 2017). The study in broad terms: An earlier analysis of some 600 of the donors reported 276 Gb of sequence data and 117 million unique TCR beta sequences obtained from around 190 million T cells. The aim of the study was to test whether cataloging public T cell receptors could identify signatures of past pathogen exposure. Every repertoire in the discovery cohort had been generated on one and the same sequencing platform. Alongside the repertoire data, information on donor age, sex, ethnicity and CMV serostatus was compiled. High-throughput TCR immunosequencing, statistical association of individual TCRs with disease status, and machine learning were combined to predict cytomegalovirus infection status. Among 398 genotyped donors of the cohort, an average of around 240,000 unique TCR beta nucleotide sequences were sequenced per donor, roughly 20% of them non-productive. The number of donors typed differed by locus, with about 629-630 for A, B, C, DRB1 and DQB1, around 500 for DQA1, approximately 580 for DPA1, and some 470 for DPB1. Several DR-DQ haplotypes were treated as single units for association and clustering because of strong linkage in the cohort. HLA typing included class I and class II loci at four-digit resolution. Among the roughly 390 genotyped donors, around 81% belonged to the genetic ancestry cluster associated with self-reported Caucasian donors. Besides the first cohort of around 670 subjects, a separate validation cohort made up of some 110 different subjects was used. Genome-wide SNP genotypes for about 60% of the 666 donors were used in a later genetic analysis, which treated that subset as a discovery cohort. Using immunosequencing, the study profiled T cell repertoires from 666 subjects and related those repertoires to cytomegalovirus serostatus. An early release covering 500 to 750 HLA-typed donors comprised 250 to 350 gigabases of sequencing data and roughly 85 million unique TCR sequences. The later analysis used no new phenotypic data to find candidate immune exposures, relying instead on TCR beta sequences and their occurrence across donors. A later analysis re-analyzed previously published TCR beta repertoires from roughly 600 donors and added high-resolution HLA genotyping to study TCR occurrence patterns. In an earlier analysis of a few hundred of the donors, high-throughput TCR beta sequencing was used to judge whether each TCR beta V gene segment behaved as functional or pseudogenic. On the study overall, not on this receptor specifically: In vitro tests confirmed that three of the cytomegalovirus-associated TCR beta chains recognize cytomegalovirus antigens. The study listed approximately 150 TCR beta chains as associated with cytomegalovirus. According to a later analysis, most CMV-associated TCR beta chains appeared to be HLA-restricted, and the HLA associations seemed to be driven largely by CMV exposure. Most TCR sequences were observed very rarely across donors, whereas some public TCRs were present in many individuals. This cohort had only TCR beta chains sequenced, and the lack of alpha or paired-chain data limited which features could be detected. In both the original and validation cohorts, the classifier was reported to diagnose cytomegalovirus status with high specificity and sensitivity. The only immune exposure information available for the cohort was CMV serostatus. In an earlier analysis of under 600 of the donors, most TCR beta V segments were observed in productive rearrangements about 87% or about 30% of the time, broadly matching IMGT annotations. A later analysis found that TCR association rates varied across HLA loci, with DRB1 alleles showing the most associated TCRs and HLA-C alleles the fewest. When HLA alleles, especially DR and DQ, strongly co-occurred, TCR associations were difficult to assign to individual alleles. A cluster of highly shared sequence variants was judged likely to represent a technical artifact of the sequencing pipeline. A later analysis found that HLA-associated TCR beta chains were more clonally expanded and had lower generation probabilities than equally common non-associated chains. Because HLA typing was missing for some donors at each locus, association tests included only the typed subset. In a later genetic analysis, fewer N-insertions in productive TCRs were reported among donors in an Asian-associated ancestry cluster than the approximately 710-donor mean. The earlier analysis of about 600 of the donors excluded roughly 16 rarely observed V segments, including chromosome 9 orphons, because counts were too low. Correlated functional status among segregating V segments might be attributable to linkage disequilibrium, but an unknown experimental factor could not be ruled out. Several of the top co-occurrence clusters appeared to be linked to parvovirus B19, influenza, CMV and Epstein-Barr virus, according to a later analysis. V-gene and J-gene trimming of TCR beta chains was associated with a missense DCLRE1C variant in a later genetic analysis, and the association was replicated in an independent cohort. According to the authors, the approach could potentially be generalized to other disease states and immunological phenotypes. A further reported finding was that TCR beta sequences accurately predicted the HLA-A and HLA-B alleles for most subjects in the first cohort. Presence/absence analyses assumed roughly uniform sequencing depth across donors, an assumption that may not hold. A later analysis associated roughly 17,000 TCR beta sequences with specific HLA alleles at a false discovery rate of 0.05.

The cohort was made up of approximately 670 healthy bone marrow donors. Cohort members were all nominally healthy when sampled, although unrecorded immune exposures were likely present. The donor tested CMV seropositive and was one of the 289 seropositive cohort members. Each donor provided a peripheral blood sample, and peripheral blood mononuclear cells were used for TCR beta sequencing. The Qiagen DNeasy Blood Extraction Kit was used to extract genomic DNA from the blood cell samples. Library preparation was by the immunoSEQ multiplex PCR assay. The multiplex PCR relied on a mix of 60 forward primers for TCR Vbeta segments and 13 reverse primers for TCR Jbeta segments. A multiplex PCR assay on genomic DNA amplified the CDR3 region of rearranged TCR beta genes. Amplified TCR beta libraries were sequenced as 87-base-pair reads on the Illumina HiSeq System. The source study handled its data this way. In a later analysis, 70 million to 95 million unique TCR beta chains were counted across the 650 to 750 repertoires, and around 11 million of these chains were shared by at least two donors. Raw reads were error-corrected and collapsed into unique sequences with a nearest-neighbor algorithm that merged closely related sequences to remove PCR and sequencing errors. Alignment of CDR3 sequences to IMGT reference sequences was used to assign V, D and J gene segments. Each retained sequence needed at least a six-nucleotide match to both a V gene segment and a J gene segment. A rearrangement was called productive if the CDR3 had no stop codons and remained in frame with V and J, and every other rearrangement was called non-productive. Following IMGT convention, CDR3 was defined as the stretch from the second conserved V-encoded cysteine to the conserved J-encoded phenylalanine. In an earlier analysis of 500 to 650 of the donors, sequences lacking an unambiguous match to a single V gene segment were excluded. An earlier analysis of some 500 of the donors classified V segments as functional when productive rearrangements were above 56.7% and as segregating when the standard deviation between donors was above 5%. To diagnose cytomegalovirus status from the catalog of TCR beta chain sequences, a statistical classification framework was built. V and J gene assignment, in a later analysis, came from comparing TCR nucleotide sequences with IMGT/GENE-DB human TR gene sequences. A later analysis assigned CDR3 sequences and most-parsimonious VDJ recombination scenarios with the TCRdist pipeline. A later analysis defined each TCR beta chain by its CDR3 amino acid sequence plus V-gene family, and excluded reads lacking a unique V-gene family. To address suspected cross-contamination and a sequencing artifact, a later analysis removed 592 highly shared, low-generation-probability nucleotide sequences. A later analysis calculated a clonal expansion index for each public chain from normalized within-repertoire ranks of inferred template counts. A later analysis computed generation probabilities with a VDJ recombination model fitted to out-of-frame rearrangements, and checked the results against IGoR. A later analysis scored TCR-TCR, TCR-HLA and TCR-CMV co-occurrence with hypergeometric tests, applying a repertoire-size bias correction to TCR pairs. To estimate false discovery rates, a later analysis permuted the HLA or CMV assignments 20 times. In a later analysis, co-occurring TCRs were grouped using DBSCAN, with TCRdist sequence similarity added in when clustering inside HLA-allele-positive subsets. Co-occurrence clustering excluded repertoires with fewer than 30,000 or more than 120,000 public chains, plus five with anomalous nucleotide sharing. TCRdb carries this immuneACCESS record with in-frame sequences only. Its versions omit some clonotypes, under half of them owing to an unresolved V gene in the studies checked, with the rest unexplained. The DNA was the basis for D and trimming; V, J and clone size are from that table. The sample profile shows about 130,000 clones; over 65% of them were found once. The ten biggest clones cover less than 4% of the sample.

A few counts support this clone. Its cognate antigen has yet to be identified. No per-base quality is available; no much larger clone lies one base away. Sequences were obtained from PBMCs. The receptor was derived from a man aged 35 to 55 in good health and CMV-seropositive.

The CDR3 is CASSSRGRPSTDTQYF. The DNA sequence is as follows: TGTGCCAGCAGCTCAAGGGGGCGTCCTAGCACAGATACGCAGTATTTT. In this chain, TRBV5-6 is recombined with TRBJ2-3, and 7 junction bases match TRBD1. The CDR3 starts with the cysteine, ends with the phenylalanine, and has 16 residues. The only DNA kept is the CDR3, 48 bases in frame from the first base. Looking up the germline V gene yields CDR1 SGHDT and CDR2 YYEEEE. The germline V end is reduced by 3 bases and the J end by 0 bases; junction bases left unmatched: 7.